This T cell receptor beta chain emerged from a study of cytomegalovirus exposure and HLA in healthy donors. Study outcomes and limitations: For cytomegalovirus status, the classifier reportedly gave diagnoses with high specificity and sensitivity.

The repertoire was sequenced with immunoSEQ multiplex PCR; TCRdb's copy has only in-frame clones and lacks some. Of about 260,000 clones in the sample, less than 95% were seen once. Concerning this clone: Its antigen is currently unknown.

V dropped 2 bases and J dropped 4; count of bases not matched to a gene: 3. In germline, CDR1 is MGHRA, CDR2 YSYEKL. CDR3 length: 16 amino acids. The chain recombines TRBV4-1 with TRBJ2-1; 12 positions match TRBD2. Sample: PBMCs. This TCR came from a woman aged 25 to 39 in good health and CMV-seronegative. This chain's CDR3 is CASSQLAGGPYNEQFF. The DNA of the CDR3 is TGCGCCAGCAGCCAACTAGCGGGAGGGCCTTACAATGAGCAGTTCTTC.